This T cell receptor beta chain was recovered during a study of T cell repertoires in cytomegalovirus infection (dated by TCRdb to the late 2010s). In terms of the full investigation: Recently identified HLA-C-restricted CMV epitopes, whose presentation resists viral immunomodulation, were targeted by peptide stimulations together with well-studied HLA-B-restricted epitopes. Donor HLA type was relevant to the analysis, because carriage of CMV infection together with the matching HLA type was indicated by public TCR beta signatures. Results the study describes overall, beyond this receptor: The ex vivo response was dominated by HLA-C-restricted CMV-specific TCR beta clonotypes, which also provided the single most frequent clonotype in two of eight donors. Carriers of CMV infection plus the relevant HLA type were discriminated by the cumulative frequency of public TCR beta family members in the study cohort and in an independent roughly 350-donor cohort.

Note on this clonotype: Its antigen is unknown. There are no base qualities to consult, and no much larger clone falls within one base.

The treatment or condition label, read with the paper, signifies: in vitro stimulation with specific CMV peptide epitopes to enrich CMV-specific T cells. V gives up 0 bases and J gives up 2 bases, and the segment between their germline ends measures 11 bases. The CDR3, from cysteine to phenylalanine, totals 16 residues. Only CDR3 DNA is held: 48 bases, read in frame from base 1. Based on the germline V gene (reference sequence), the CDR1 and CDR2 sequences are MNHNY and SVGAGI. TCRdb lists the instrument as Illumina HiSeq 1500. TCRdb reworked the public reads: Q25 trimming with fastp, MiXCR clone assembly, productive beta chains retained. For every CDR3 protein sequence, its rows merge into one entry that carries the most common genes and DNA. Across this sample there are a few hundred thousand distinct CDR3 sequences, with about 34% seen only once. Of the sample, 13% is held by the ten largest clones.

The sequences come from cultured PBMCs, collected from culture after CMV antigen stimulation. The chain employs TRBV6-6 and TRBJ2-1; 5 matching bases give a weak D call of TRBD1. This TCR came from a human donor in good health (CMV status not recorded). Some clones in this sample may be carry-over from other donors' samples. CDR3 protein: CASSYSWQGTYNEQFF. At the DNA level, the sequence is TGTGCCAGCAGTTACTCGTGGCAGGGAACCTACAATGAGCAGTTCTTC.